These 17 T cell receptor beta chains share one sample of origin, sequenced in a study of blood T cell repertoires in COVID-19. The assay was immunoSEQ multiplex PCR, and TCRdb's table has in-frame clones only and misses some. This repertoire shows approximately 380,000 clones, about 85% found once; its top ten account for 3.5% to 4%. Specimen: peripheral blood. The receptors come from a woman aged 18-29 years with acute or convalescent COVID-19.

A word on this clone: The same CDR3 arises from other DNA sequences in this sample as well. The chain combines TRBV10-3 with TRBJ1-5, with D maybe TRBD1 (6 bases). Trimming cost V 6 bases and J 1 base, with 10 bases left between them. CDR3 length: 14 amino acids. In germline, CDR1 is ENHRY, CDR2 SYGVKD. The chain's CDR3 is CAISPDRSNQPQHF. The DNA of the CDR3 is TGTGCCATCAGCCCGGACAGAAGCAATCAGCCCCAGCATTTT.

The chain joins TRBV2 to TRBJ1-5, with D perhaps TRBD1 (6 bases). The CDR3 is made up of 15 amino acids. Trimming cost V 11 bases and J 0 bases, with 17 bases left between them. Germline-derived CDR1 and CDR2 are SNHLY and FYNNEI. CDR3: CAYRGGADSNQPQHF. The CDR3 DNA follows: TGTGCCTATCGGGGGGGCGCGGATAGCAATCAGCCCCAGCATTTT.

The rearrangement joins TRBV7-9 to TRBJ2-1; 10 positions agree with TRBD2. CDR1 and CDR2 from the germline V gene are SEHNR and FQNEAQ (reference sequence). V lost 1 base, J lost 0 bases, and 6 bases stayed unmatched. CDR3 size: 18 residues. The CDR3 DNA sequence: TGTGCCAGCAGCTTAGTCAGCGGGAGGGCCCGCTCCTACAATGAGCAGTTCTTC. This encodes CASSLVSGRARSYNEQFF.

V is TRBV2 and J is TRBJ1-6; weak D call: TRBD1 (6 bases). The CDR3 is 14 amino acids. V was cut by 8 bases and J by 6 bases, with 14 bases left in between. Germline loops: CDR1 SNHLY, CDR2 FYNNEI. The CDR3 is CASAMTGLNSPLHF. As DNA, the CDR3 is TGTGCCAGCGCCATGACAGGTCTTAATTCACCCCTCCACTTT.

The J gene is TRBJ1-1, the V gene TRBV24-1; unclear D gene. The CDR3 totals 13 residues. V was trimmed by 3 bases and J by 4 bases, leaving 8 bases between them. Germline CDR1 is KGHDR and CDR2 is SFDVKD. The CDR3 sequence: CATSDTWATEAFF. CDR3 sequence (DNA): TGTGCCACCAGTGATACCTGGGCCACTGAAGCTTTCTTT.

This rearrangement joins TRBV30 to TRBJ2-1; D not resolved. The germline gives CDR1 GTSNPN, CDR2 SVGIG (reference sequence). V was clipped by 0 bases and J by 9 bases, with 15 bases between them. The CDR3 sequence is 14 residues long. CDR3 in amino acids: CAWSVIGVDGEQFF. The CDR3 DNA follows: TGTGCCTGGAGTGTCATCGGAGTCGATGGTGAGCAGTTCTTC.

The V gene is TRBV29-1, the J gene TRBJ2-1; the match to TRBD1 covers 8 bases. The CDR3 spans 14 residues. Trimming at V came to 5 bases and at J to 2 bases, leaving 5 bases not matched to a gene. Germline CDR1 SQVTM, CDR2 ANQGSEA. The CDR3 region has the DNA TGCAGCGTTACGAGACAGGGGACCTACAATGAGCAGTTCTTC. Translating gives CSVTRQGTYNEQFF.

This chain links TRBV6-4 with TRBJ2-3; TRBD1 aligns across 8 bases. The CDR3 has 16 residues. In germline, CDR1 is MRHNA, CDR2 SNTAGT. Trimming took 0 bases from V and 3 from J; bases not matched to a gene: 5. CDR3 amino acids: CASSDSIGQGTDTQYF. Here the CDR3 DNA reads TGTGCCAGCAGTGACTCGATCGGACAGGGTACAGATACGCAGTATTTT.

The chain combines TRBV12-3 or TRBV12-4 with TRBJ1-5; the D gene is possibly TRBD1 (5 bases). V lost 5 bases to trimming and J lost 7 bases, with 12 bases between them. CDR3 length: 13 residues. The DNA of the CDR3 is TGTGCCAGCAGTGGGCCGGGGGTACAGCCCCAGCATTTT. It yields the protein CASSGPGVQPQHF.

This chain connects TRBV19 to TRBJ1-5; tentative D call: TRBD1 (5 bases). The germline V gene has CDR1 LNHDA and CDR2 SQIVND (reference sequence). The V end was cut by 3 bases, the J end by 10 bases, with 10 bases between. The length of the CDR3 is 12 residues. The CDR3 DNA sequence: TGTGCCAGTAGTATCCAAAGGGGTCCCCAGCATTTT. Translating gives CASSIQRGPQHF.

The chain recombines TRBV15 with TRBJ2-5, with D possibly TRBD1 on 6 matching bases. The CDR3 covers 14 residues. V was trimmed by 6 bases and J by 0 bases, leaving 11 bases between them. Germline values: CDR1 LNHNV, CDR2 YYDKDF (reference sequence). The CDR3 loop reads CATRDRVYQETQYF. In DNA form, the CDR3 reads TGTGCCACCAGGGACAGAGTCTACCAAGAGACCCAGTACTTC.

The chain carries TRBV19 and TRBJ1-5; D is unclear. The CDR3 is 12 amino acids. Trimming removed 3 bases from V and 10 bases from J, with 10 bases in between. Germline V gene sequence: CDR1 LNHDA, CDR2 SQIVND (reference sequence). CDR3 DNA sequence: TGTGCCAGTAGTATCCCTAGTCACCCCCAGCATTTT. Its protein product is CASSIPSHPQHF.

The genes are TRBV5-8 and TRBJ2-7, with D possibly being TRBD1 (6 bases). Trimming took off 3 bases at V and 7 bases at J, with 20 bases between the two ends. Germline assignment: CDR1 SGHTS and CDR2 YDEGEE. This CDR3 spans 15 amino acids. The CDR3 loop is CASSYTGTTTGEQYF. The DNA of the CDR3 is TGTGCCAGCAGCTACACAGGGACAACTACGGGAGAGCAGTACTTC.

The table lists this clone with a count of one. This CDR3 is CASSFATPGYNEQFF. The CDR3 nucleotides are TGTGCCAGCAGCTTCGCGACACCAGGATACAATGAGCAGTTCTTC. The chain has TRBV5-6 and TRBJ2-1; D unresolved. There are 15 residues in the CDR3. V was pared by 2 bases and J by 4 bases, with 13 bases between. From germline, CDR1 is SGHDT and CDR2 YYEEEE.

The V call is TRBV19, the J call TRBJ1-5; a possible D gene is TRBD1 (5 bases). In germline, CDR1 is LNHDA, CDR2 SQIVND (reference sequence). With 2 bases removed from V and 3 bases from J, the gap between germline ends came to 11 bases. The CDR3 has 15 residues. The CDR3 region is CASSISNRYNQPQHF. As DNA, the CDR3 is TGTGCCAGTAGTATATCTAACAGGTACAATCAGCCCCAGCATTTT.

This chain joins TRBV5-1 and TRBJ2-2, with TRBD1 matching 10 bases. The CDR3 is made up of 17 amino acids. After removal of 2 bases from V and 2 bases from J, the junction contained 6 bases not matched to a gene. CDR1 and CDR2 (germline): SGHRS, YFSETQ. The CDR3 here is CASSFQLTGGNTGELFF. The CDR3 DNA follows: TGCGCCAGCAGCTTCCAACTGACAGGGGGCAACACCGGGGAGCTGTTTTTT.

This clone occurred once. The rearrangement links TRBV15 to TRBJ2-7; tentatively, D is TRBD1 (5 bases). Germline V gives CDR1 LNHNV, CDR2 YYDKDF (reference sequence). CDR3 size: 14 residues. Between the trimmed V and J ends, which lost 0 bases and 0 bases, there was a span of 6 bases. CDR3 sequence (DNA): TGTGCCACCAGCAGAGAGGACATCTCCTACGAGCAGTACTTC. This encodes CATSREDISYEQYF. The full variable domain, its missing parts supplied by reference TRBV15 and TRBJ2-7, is DAMVIQNPRYQVTQFGKPVTLSCSQTLNHNVMYWYQQKSSQAPKLLFHYYDKDFNNEADTPDNFQSRRPNTSFCFLDIRSPGLGDTAMYLCATSREDISYEQYFGPGTRLTVT.